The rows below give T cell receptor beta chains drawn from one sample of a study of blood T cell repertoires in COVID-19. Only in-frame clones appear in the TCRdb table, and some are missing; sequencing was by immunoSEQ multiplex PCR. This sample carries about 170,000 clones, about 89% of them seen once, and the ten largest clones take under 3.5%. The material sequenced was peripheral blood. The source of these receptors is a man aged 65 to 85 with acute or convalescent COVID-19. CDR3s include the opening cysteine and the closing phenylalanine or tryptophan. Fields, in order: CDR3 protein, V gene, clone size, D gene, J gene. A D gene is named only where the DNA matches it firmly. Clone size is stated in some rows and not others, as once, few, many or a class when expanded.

CDR3aa: CASSPAGGNEKLFF
v_gene: TRBV5-4
abundance: .
d_gene: .
j_gene: TRBJ1-4

CDR3aa: CASSLVPQAEAFF
v_gene: TRBV5-1
abundance: .
d_gene: .
j_gene: TRBJ1-1

CDR3aa: CASSYRGQETQYF
v_gene: TRBV5-6
abundance: .
d_gene: .
j_gene: TRBJ2-5

CDR3aa: CASSSVAGWGEQYF
v_gene: TRBV11-2
abundance: .
d_gene: TRBD2
j_gene: TRBJ2-7

CDR3aa: CASRPTSGGAGTQYF
v_gene: TRBV2
abundance: few
d_gene: TRBD2
j_gene: TRBJ2-3

CDR3aa: CASSGTVGYEQYF
v_gene: TRBV28
abundance: .
d_gene: TRBD1
j_gene: TRBJ2-7

CDR3aa: CASSFESSGGYNEQFF
v_gene: TRBV6-2/TRBV6-3
abundance: once
d_gene: TRBD2
j_gene: TRBJ2-1

CDR3aa: CASTIGGGTGELFF
v_gene: TRBV6-5
abundance: .
d_gene: TRBD2
j_gene: TRBJ2-2

CDR3aa: CASSSYGQTWGGYTF
v_gene: TRBV11-2
abundance: .
d_gene: .
j_gene: TRBJ1-2

CDR3aa: CASSPQGGNSYEQYF
v_gene: TRBV5-4
abundance: .
d_gene: TRBD2
j_gene: TRBJ2-7

CDR3aa: CASSVSPGTSGGVISYNEQFF
v_gene: TRBV9
abundance: .
d_gene: TRBD2
j_gene: TRBJ2-1

CDR3aa: CASTIRLQANYGYTF
v_gene: TRBV28
abundance: .
d_gene: .
j_gene: TRBJ1-2

CDR3aa: CASSSSGGRYEQYF
v_gene: TRBV6-6
abundance: .
d_gene: TRBD2
j_gene: TRBJ2-7

CDR3aa: CASSRGGRTDTQYF
v_gene: TRBV3-1/TRBV3-2
abundance: .
d_gene: TRBD2
j_gene: TRBJ2-3

CDR3aa: CASSFTFDRESPLHF
v_gene: TRBV11-2
abundance: .
d_gene: TRBD1
j_gene: TRBJ1-6

CDR3aa: CASSEREYSNQPQHF
v_gene: TRBV6-1
abundance: .
d_gene: .
j_gene: TRBJ1-5

CDR3aa: CATSRGSRVEAFF
v_gene: TRBV15
abundance: .
d_gene: .
j_gene: TRBJ1-1

CDR3aa: CASSESSGGTDTQYF
v_gene: TRBV10-1
abundance: .
d_gene: TRBD2
j_gene: TRBJ2-3

CDR3aa: CASSLIGGATQPQHF
v_gene: TRBV7-2
abundance: .
d_gene: TRBD1
j_gene: TRBJ1-5

CDR3aa: CASSYDLAGEGPETQYF
v_gene: TRBV6-2/TRBV6-3
abundance: .
d_gene: TRBD2
j_gene: TRBJ2-5

CDR3aa: CASTRTSGSYEQFF
v_gene: TRBV6-5
abundance: .
d_gene: TRBD2
j_gene: TRBJ2-1

CDR3aa: CASSYSVGGSNQPQHF
v_gene: TRBV6-6
abundance: .
d_gene: .
j_gene: TRBJ1-5

CDR3aa: CASSLPGHRSNEKLFF
v_gene: TRBV28
abundance: .
d_gene: .
j_gene: TRBJ1-4

CDR3aa: CAWNLAADHEQYF
v_gene: TRBV30
abundance: .
d_gene: .
j_gene: TRBJ2-7

CDR3aa: CSVGYKEQFF
v_gene: TRBV29-1
abundance: few
d_gene: .
j_gene: TRBJ2-1

CDR3aa: CASSESGGRAQHF
v_gene: TRBV2
abundance: .
d_gene: .
j_gene: TRBJ1-5

CDR3aa: CASSPMSPVGSTYEQYF
v_gene: TRBV6-2/TRBV6-3
abundance: .
d_gene: .
j_gene: TRBJ2-7

CDR3aa: CASSGGWGNQPQHF
v_gene: TRBV19
abundance: once
d_gene: .
j_gene: TRBJ1-5

CDR3aa: CASSHPGFGTEAFF
v_gene: TRBV4-1
abundance: .
d_gene: .
j_gene: TRBJ1-1

CDR3aa: CAWSVLAGGPNEQFF
v_gene: TRBV30
abundance: .
d_gene: TRBD2
j_gene: TRBJ2-1

CDR3aa: CASSPTYRASNYGYTF
v_gene: TRBV7-6
abundance: .
d_gene: .
j_gene: TRBJ1-2

CDR3aa: CASSITLGSGEQYF
v_gene: TRBV19
abundance: .
d_gene: .
j_gene: TRBJ2-7

CDR3aa: CASSKGGNQPQHF
v_gene: TRBV7-6
abundance: .
d_gene: .
j_gene: TRBJ1-5

CDR3aa: CASRKEGASGNTIYF
v_gene: TRBV2
abundance: .
d_gene: TRBD1
j_gene: TRBJ1-3

CDR3aa: CASSLAWGAETQYF
v_gene: TRBV7-2
abundance: .
d_gene: .
j_gene: TRBJ2-5

CDR3aa: CASSQDTGGETQYF
v_gene: TRBV3-1/TRBV3-2
abundance: .
d_gene: TRBD2
j_gene: TRBJ2-5

CDR3aa: CASSMGRGTNEKLFF
v_gene: TRBV19
abundance: .
d_gene: .
j_gene: TRBJ1-4

CDR3aa: CAISESRGSQPQHF
v_gene: TRBV10-3
abundance: .
d_gene: .
j_gene: TRBJ1-5

CDR3aa: CASSWGVNQPQHF
v_gene: TRBV19
abundance: few
d_gene: .
j_gene: TRBJ1-5

CDR3aa: CASSLAGFQETQYF
v_gene: TRBV7-3
abundance: .
d_gene: .
j_gene: TRBJ2-5

CDR3aa: CATSPPSGGGYEQYF
v_gene: TRBV6-5
abundance: .
d_gene: TRBD2
j_gene: TRBJ2-7

CDR3aa: CASSYLGRTDTQYF
v_gene: TRBV6-2/TRBV6-3
abundance: few
d_gene: .
j_gene: TRBJ2-3

CDR3aa: CASSQDLDSRNEQFF
v_gene: TRBV3-1/TRBV3-2
abundance: .
d_gene: .
j_gene: TRBJ2-1

CDR3aa: CASSRGSGRGNEQFF
v_gene: TRBV7-3
abundance: .
d_gene: TRBD2
j_gene: TRBJ2-1

CDR3aa: CASNRDLGTEAFF
v_gene: TRBV10-1
abundance: .
d_gene: .
j_gene: TRBJ1-1

CDR3aa: CASSIGQGAYQPQHF
v_gene: TRBV5-1
abundance: .
d_gene: TRBD1
j_gene: TRBJ1-5

CDR3aa: CSASRGRDQPQHF
v_gene: TRBV20-1
abundance: .
d_gene: .
j_gene: TRBJ1-5

CDR3aa: CASSRLQGTSYEQYF
v_gene: TRBV4-3
abundance: .
d_gene: .
j_gene: TRBJ2-7

CDR3aa: CASSNAGTGAYEQYF
v_gene: TRBV28
abundance: .
d_gene: TRBD1
j_gene: TRBJ2-7